This T cell receptor (beta chain) is from a study of T cells in Graves' hyperthyroidism and ophthalmopathy. TCR beta CDR3 sequences were amplified from RNA transcripts. TCR CDR3 regions were first amplified by RT-PCR with HTBI primers. TCRdb used MiXCR to reprocess the multiplex PCR reads, holding one entry per CDR3 protein. The sample holds roughly 700,000 distinct CDR3 sequences, approximately 36% seen once. The diagnoses drew upon clinical symptoms, serum thyroxine and TRAb, thyroid ultrasound and orbital computed tomography. The source of the PBMCs was approximately 10 ml of fresh peripheral blood. Losses at the gene ends were 7 bases for V and 4 bases for J; bases not matched to a gene: 11. The CDR3 totals 15 residues. Germline values: CDR1 SNHLY, CDR2 FYNNEI.

Sequences were obtained from blood. The rearrangement uses TRBV2 and TRBJ2-5; 8 bases match TRBD2. This receptor was obtained from a woman aged 40 to 49 with Graves' hyperthyroidism. CDR3: CASNRDNGGVETQYF. CDR3 nucleotide sequence: TGTGCCAGCAATAGGGACAACGGGGGGGTAGAGACCCAGTACTTC.